The T cell receptor (beta chain) under discussion was sequenced for a study of long-term antiretroviral therapy in people with HIV. Whole-study results and caveats: Blood sampling spanned 2004 to 2017, possibly under older ART regimens. Post-ART samples showed increased diversity that remained below transplant donor control levels. When set beside controls, HIV repertoires had CDR3 length ranges that were narrower.

As regards this clone: Its target is not known.

immunoSEQ v3.0 was run at survey level. Repertoires were generated with immunoSEQ multiplex PCR, while TCRdb's copy carries only in-frame clones and drops some. The table shows more than 20,000 clones, with approximately 84% occurring only once. Germline V gene data show CDR1 as LGHNA and CDR2 as YSLEER. CDR3 size: 15 residues. Between the trimmed V and J ends, which lost 0 bases and 3 bases, there was a span of 12 bases. The input for sequencing was unsorted PBMCs, taken 0.5 years after starting antiretroviral therapy. V and J are TRBV4-3 and TRBJ2-7; D is perhaps TRBD1 (6 bases). The receptor comes from a man younger than 35 with HIV. CDR3 sequence: CASSQDLDSIYEQYF. CDR3 sequence (DNA): TGCGCCAGCAGCCAAGACCTGGACAGTATCTACGAGCAGTACTTC.